The clone carrying this TCR beta chain showed up just a few times. The target antigen is unknown. Using its own MiXCR run on the RT-PCR reads, TCRdb lists one record per CDR3 protein. The sample yields 400,000 to 650,000 distinct CDR3 sequences, 6.5% to 8% seen once. Germline V gene lookup returns CDR1 MNHNS and CDR2 SASEGT. Unmatched junction bases numbered 6, after V lost 8 bases and J lost 1 base. The CDR3 has 14 residues. This sample stems from a study of response to subunit inactivated influenza vaccine. Study results and limitations: Authors suggested each seasonal influenza vaccination recruits few new T cells.

The TCR sequence derives from a man aged 45 to 70 who received an inactivated influenza vaccine. The sample consisted of PBMCs from blood, taken less than 30 months after vaccination. V and J are TRBV6-1 and TRBJ2-3; 7 bases align to TRBD1. CDR3: CASQQGPGTDTQYF. In DNA form, the CDR3 reads TGTGCCAGCCAACAGGGGCCTGGCACAGATACGCAGTATTTT.